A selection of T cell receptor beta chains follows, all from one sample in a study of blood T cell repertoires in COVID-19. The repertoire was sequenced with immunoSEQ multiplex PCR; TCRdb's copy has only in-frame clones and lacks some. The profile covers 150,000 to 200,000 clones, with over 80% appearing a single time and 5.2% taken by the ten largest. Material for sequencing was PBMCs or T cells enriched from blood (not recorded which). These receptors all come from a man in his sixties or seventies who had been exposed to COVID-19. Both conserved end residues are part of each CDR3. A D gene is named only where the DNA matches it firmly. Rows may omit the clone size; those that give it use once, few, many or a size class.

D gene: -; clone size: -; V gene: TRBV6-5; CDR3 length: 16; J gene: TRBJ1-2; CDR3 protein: CASSYSPTGLGYGYTF; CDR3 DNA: TGTGCCAGCAGTTACTCCCCGACAGGTTTAGGGTATGGCTACACCTTC
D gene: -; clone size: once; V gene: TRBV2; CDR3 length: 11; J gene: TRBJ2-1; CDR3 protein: CASSAGTVQFF; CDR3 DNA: TGTGCCAGCAGTGCCGGAACAGTGCAGTTCTTC
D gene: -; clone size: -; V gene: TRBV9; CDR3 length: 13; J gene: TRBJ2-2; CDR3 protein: CASSLYGTGELFF; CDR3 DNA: TGTGCCAGCAGTCTTTACGGCACCGGGGAGCTGTTTTTT
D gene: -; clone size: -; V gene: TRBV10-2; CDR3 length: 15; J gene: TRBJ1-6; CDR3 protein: CASSDEPLYGLPLHF; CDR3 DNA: TGCGCCAGCAGTGATGAACCACTATACGGATTACCCCTCCACTTT
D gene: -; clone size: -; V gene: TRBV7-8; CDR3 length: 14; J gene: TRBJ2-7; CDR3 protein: CASSLGGTPYEQYF; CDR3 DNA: TGTGCCAGCAGCTTAGGGGGGACTCCCTACGAGCAGTACTTC
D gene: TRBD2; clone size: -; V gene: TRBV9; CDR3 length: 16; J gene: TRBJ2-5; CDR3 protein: CASSREDGRAGETQYF; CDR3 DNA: TGTGCCAGCAGCCGGGAGGACGGGAGGGCGGGGGAGACCCAGTACTTC
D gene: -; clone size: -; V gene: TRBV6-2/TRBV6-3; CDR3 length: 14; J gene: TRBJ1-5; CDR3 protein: CASSSGRTNQPQHF; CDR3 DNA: TGTGCCAGCAGTAGCGGACGGACCAATCAGCCCCAGCATTTT
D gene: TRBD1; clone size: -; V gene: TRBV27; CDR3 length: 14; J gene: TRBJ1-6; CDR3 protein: CASRATGANSPLHF; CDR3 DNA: TGTGCCAGCAGGGCGACAGGGGCGAATTCACCCCTCCACTTT
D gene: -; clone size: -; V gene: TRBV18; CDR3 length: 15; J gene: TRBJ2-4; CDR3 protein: CASSPSWGGENIQYF; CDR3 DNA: TGTGCCAGCTCACCCTCGTGGGGGGGCGAAAACATTCAGTACTTC
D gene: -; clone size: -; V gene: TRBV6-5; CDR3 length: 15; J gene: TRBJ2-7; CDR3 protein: CASREGQPTTYEQYF; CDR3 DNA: TGTGCCAGCAGGGAGGGACAGCCCACAACCTACGAGCAGTACTTC
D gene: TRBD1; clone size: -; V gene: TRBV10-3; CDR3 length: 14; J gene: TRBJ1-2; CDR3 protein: CAISRDSSNYGYTF; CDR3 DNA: TGTGCCATCTCCCGGGACAGCTCTAACTATGGCTACACCTTC
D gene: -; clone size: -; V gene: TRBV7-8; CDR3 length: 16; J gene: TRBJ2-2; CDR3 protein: CASRSTPGGHNGELFF; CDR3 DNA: TGTGCCAGCAGGTCGACCCCGGGGGGCCATAACGGGGAGCTGTTTTTT
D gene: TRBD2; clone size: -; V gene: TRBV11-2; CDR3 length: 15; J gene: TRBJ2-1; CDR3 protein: CASSDLAGVSNEQFF; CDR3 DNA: TGTGCCAGCAGCGACCTAGCGGGAGTTTCCAATGAGCAGTTCTTC
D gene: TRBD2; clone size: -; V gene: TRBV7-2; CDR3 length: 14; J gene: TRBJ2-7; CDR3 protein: CASSLAGGVLAQYF; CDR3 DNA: TGTGCCAGCAGTCTAGCGGGGGGTGTGTTGGCGCAGTACTTC
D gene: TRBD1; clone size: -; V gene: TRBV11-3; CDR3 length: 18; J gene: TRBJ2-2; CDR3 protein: CASSPGQGPLIGTGELFF; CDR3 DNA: TGTGCCAGCAGCCCCGGACAGGGCCCTTTAATCGGCACCGGGGAGCTGTTTTTT
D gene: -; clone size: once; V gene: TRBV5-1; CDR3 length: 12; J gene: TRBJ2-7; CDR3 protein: CASSFSAYEQYF; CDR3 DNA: TGCGCCAGCAGCTTTTCGGCCTACGAGCAGTACTTC